This T cell receptor beta chain comes out of a study of blood T cell repertoires in COVID-19. Background on the study: Samples representing acute and convalescent COVID-19 were sourced from the United States, Italy and Spain. PBMCs, B-cell-depleted T cells, or T cells provided the cDNA or gDNA that made up the material.

CDR3 size: 14 residues. The germline CDR1 and CDR2 sequences are SGHTA and FQGNSA. Deletions cut 4 bases from V and 3 bases from J, with 12 bases between. Original data processing: Amplifying reference gene primers gave estimates of nucleated cell counts. Some clones are missing from TCRdb's copy, which holds only in-frame ones; the method was immunoSEQ multiplex PCR. V, J and clone size are taken as reported in that table, and D and trimming were inferred from the DNA itself. The data hold a few hundred thousand clones, with more than 70% observed a single time. This TCR was sampled from a woman between 45 and 60 years old with acute or convalescent COVID-19. Sample: peripheral blood. This chain joins TRBV7-2 and TRBJ2-5; D perhaps matches TRBD1 (6 bases). Here the CDR3 DNA reads TGTGCCAGCAGCTACGGACAGAAAAAAGAGACCCAGTACTTC. Its translation is CASSYGQKKETQYF.